This TCR beta chain is drawn from a study of shared clonotypes between healthy human individuals. Study details: Those who served as donors were a couple of women and three men between the ages of 18 and 49. Donors had three CD4 naive, three CD4 memory, two CD8 naive and one CD8 memory plate apiece.

The V gene's germline CDR1 is SNHLY and CDR2 FYNNEI. This CDR3 spans 13 amino acids. V was clipped by 7 bases and J by 4 bases, with 13 bases between them. Naive CD8 cells, CD45RO-negative and positively selected for CCR7, excluded terminally differentiated effector memory CD45RA+ cells. Measured with immunoSEQ multiplex PCR; TCRdb has only the in-frame clones, and not every one. The sample includes about 2.1 million clones, just under 95% of them seen just once. This clone has a handful of counts. The chain carries TRBV2 and TRBJ1-2; tentatively, D is TRBD1 (5 bases). The source of this sequence is a man aged 18-30 years in good health. Some clones in this sample may be carry-over from other donors' samples. Sequencing was performed on naive CD8+ T cells from PBMCs. The CDR3 region is CASIMAGLYGYTF. In nucleotides, the CDR3 is TGTGCCAGCATAATGGCAGGGCTCTATGGCTACACCTTC. Full variable domain (rest looked up from reference TRBV2 and TRBJ1-2): EPEVTQTPSHQVTQMGQEVILRCVPISNHLYFYWYRQILGQKVEFLVSFYNNEISEKSEIFDDQFSVERPDGSNFTLKIRSTKLEDSAMYFCASIMAGLYGYTFGSGTRLTVV.